Reported below is one T cell receptor beta chain. Its specificity is unknown. TCRdb re-derived calls from the 5' RACE reads in MiXCR, one entry per CDR3 protein. The profile shows around 420,000 distinct CDR3 sequences, 20% to 25% of them singletons. The record originates from a study of T-cell memory formation after mild COVID-19. Study-level findings and limits: Pre-infection memory harbored some responding clones, suggesting cross-reactive memory joined.

The CDR3 extends over 18 amino acids. V shed 2 bases, J shed 1 base, and the junction held 9 bases outside the gene matches. The V gene's germline CDR1 is SNHLY and CDR2 FYNNEI. Sequenced material: PBMCs or a T cell subset sorted from them (not recorded which). This chain joins TRBV2 and TRBJ2-2, with 8 bases that match TRBD2. The source of this sequence is an adult woman who had mild COVID-19 (a few samples of this study predate the infection). Cell type and time point are not known. The CDR3 sequence is CASSEQGLADLNTGELFF. In nucleotides, the CDR3 is TGTGCCAGCAGTGAACAAGGACTAGCTGATTTGAACACCGGGGAGCTGTTTTTT.